Sequencing of this T cell receptor beta chain was carried out in a study of identifying expanded T cells in peripheral blood. Some clones are missing from TCRdb's copy, which holds only in-frame ones; the method was immunoSEQ multiplex PCR. Here the sample spans approximately 100,000 clones, approximately 90% being singletons. With respect to this clone: Its antigen is undetermined.

Points from the study as a whole: Over approximately two and four weeks, about 16 and 20 clones changed, versus around 1.2 between replicates. Across healthy donors, higher total template counts meant significantly greater roughly two-week count variance.

Healthy donors had no documented immune events, such as infections, while sampled. Germline-derived CDR1 and CDR2 are SGHVS and FNYEAQ. The CDR3 has 15 amino acids. The V gene lost 1 base and the J gene lost 2 bases, with 6 bases spanning the gap. The sequencing sample was made of blood. The receptor was derived from a person aged 18-69 years in good health. The genes are TRBV7-6 and TRBJ2-6, with D tentatively TRBD1 or TRBD2 (5 bases each). CDR3 residues: CASSLGGAGANVLTF. The DNA of the CDR3 is TGTGCCAGCAGCTTAGGAGGGGCTGGGGCCAACGTCCTGACTTTC. The complete variable domain, with remaining parts taken from reference TRBV7-6 and TRBJ2-6, reads GAGVSQSPRYKVTKRGQDVALRCDPISGHVSLYWYRQALGQGPEFLTYFNYEAQQDKSGLPNDRFSAERPEGSISTLTIQRTEQRDSAMYRCASSLGGAGANVLTFGAGSRLTVL.